Listed below are T cell receptor beta chains from one sample, sequenced in a study of graft-versus-host responses after intestinal transplantation. No antigen is known for these receptors. Only in-frame clones appear in the TCRdb table, and some are missing; sequencing was by immunoSEQ multiplex PCR. Counted here are 100,000 or so clones, roughly 91% occurring once; the ten biggest clones make up approximately 2%. The material sequenced was unstimulated CD8+ T cells sorted from spleen or lymph node cells, taken before intestinal transplant. The receptors shown here come from a human donor who received an intestinal transplant. Each CDR3 is given with its conserved first and last residue. The D gene is left open where the match is weak. Expanded clones get a size class; other rows say once, few or many, or leave the size out.

clone size	V gene	J gene	D gene	CDR3 DNA	CDR3 protein
.	TRBV11-2	TRBJ2-7	.	TGTGCCAGCAGCCCGCTACAGATTACTGACTCCTACGAGCAGTACTTC	CASSPLQITDSYEQYF
.	TRBV29-1	TRBJ1-2	TRBD1	TGCAGCGTTGAAGATCGAAGACAGGGGGTCAGTAACTATGGCTACACCTTC	CSVEDRRQGVSNYGYTF
.	TRBV12-5	TRBJ2-1	.	TGTGCTAGTGGGTTTACTACCTCCTACAATGAGCAGTTCTTC	CASGFTTSYNEQFF
few	TRBV5-8	TRBJ1-1	.	TGTGCCAGCAGCATGCGGGAGGGCACTGAAGCTTTCTTT	CASSMREGTEAFF
.	TRBV29-1	TRBJ1-1	.	TGCAGCATCATTCCCGGGGGGAACACTGAAGCTTTCTTT	CSIIPGGNTEAFF
.	TRBV2	TRBJ2-7	TRBD1	TGTGCCAGCAGACAAAACGGCGGGACAGGGGACGAGCAGTACTTC	CASRQNGGTGDEQYF
.	TRBV4-3	TRBJ2-6	.	TGCGCCAGCAGCCAAGACTCCGCTGGGGCCAACGTCCTGACTTTC	CASSQDSAGANVLTF
.	TRBV9	TRBJ2-3	TRBD1	TGTGCCAGCAGCGCCTTGCCCGGGACAGGGGTTGTAGATACGCAGTATTTT	CASSALPGTGVVDTQYF
.	TRBV21-1	TRBJ1-1	.	TGTGCCAGCAGCAAAGACGGAGGGGCGACCTCCCCTTGGAACACTGAAGCTTTCTTT	CASSKDGGATSPWNTEAFF
.	TRBV2	TRBJ2-7	TRBD1	TGTGCCAGCAGTGAGACAGGGGGAGGCCCCTACGAGCAGTACTTC	CASSETGGGPYEQYF
.	TRBV7-9	TRBJ1-6	.	TGTGCCAGCAGCCAAAATTCACCCCTCCACTTT	CASSQNSPLHF